Included here is one T cell receptor (beta chain) sequence, with context. Its antigen is as yet unknown. This CDR3 region has 14 residues. Germline lookup yields CDR1 SGHRS and CDR2 YFSETQ. This sample stems from a study of T cells expressing NK-cell markers. Study-level background: According to the study, TCR beta repertoires originated from sorted CD3+CD56+NKG2C+, CD3+CD56+NKG2C- and CD3+CD56-NKG2C+ T cells. Sequenced donors, eight in total, included seven who were HCMV-seropositive and one who was seronegative. General study results and limits: Several donors' CD3+CD56-NKG2C+ cells were dominated by the same clonotypes. Top CD8+ clonotypes included the dominant CD3+CD56+NKG2C+ clonotypes in six donors.

TCRdb reanalyzed the 5' RACE reads and collapses them to one entry per CDR3 protein, without DNA. The sample has 550,000 or so distinct CDR3 sequences. This chain links TRBV5-1 with TRBJ2-1; the TCRdb D gene call, TRBD1, has no DNA to confirm it. Input material: blood T cells: a sorted CD56 or NKG2C T cell subset, CD4+ or CD8+ T cells, or bulk PBMC T cells (not recorded which). This TCR was recovered from a man aged 18-30 years in good health. This CDR3 reads CASSLVPGLGGEFF.